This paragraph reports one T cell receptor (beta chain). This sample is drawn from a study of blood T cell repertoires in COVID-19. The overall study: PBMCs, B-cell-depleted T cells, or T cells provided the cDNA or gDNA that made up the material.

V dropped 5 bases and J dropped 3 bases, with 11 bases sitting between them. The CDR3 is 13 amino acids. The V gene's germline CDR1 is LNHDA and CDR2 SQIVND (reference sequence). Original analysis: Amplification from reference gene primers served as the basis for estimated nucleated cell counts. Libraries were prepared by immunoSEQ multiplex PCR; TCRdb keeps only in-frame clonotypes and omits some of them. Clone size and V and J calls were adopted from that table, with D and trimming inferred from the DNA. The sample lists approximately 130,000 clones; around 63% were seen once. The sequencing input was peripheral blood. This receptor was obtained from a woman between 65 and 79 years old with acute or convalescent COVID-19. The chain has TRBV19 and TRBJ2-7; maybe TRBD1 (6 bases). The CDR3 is CASSPGQHYEQYF. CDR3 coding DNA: TGTGCCAGTAGTCCTGGACAGCACTACGAGCAGTACTTC.